These T cell receptor beta chains were read from a single sample in a study of cytomegalovirus exposure and HLA in healthy donors. Repertoires were generated with immunoSEQ multiplex PCR, while TCRdb's copy carries only in-frame clones and drops some. There are about 130,000 clones in the sample, with about 1.5% held by the top ten. Sequencing was done on a sample of PBMCs. These TCRs come from a woman in her 40s in good health and CMV-seropositive. The CDR3 runs from the conserved cysteine through the conserved F or W. A D gene is named only where the DNA matches it firmly.

V	J	D	CDR3	DNA
TRBV29-1	TRBJ2-7	NA	CSVRQDYEQYF	TGCAGCGTTCGACAGGATTACGAGCAGTACTTC
TRBV29-1	TRBJ2-7	TRBD1	CSVVWTGSYEQYF	TGCAGCGTTGTCTGGACAGGGTCCTACGAGCAGTACTTC
TRBV28	TRBJ1-1	NA	CASVPGAVNTEAFF	NA
TRBV6-1	TRBJ2-7	TRBD1	CASRLGQGAHEQYF	TGTGCCAGCAGACTGGGACAGGGGGCCCACGAGCAGTACTTC
TRBV5-5	TRBJ2-7	NA	CASSSRESTYEQYF	TGTGCCAGCAGCTCTCGGGAAAGTACCTACGAGCAGTACTTC
TRBV19	TRBJ2-5	NA	CASSIPGTEETQYF	TGTGCCAGTAGTATTCCCGGGACTGAAGAGACCCAGTACTTC
TRBV5-1	TRBJ2-7	NA	CASSLTASYEQYF	TGCGCCAGCAGCTTAACAGCATCCTACGAGCAGTACTTC
TRBV19	TRBJ1-5	TRBD1	CASRGQGNQPQHF	TGTGCCAGTAGGGGACAGGGGAATCAGCCCCAGCATTTT
TRBV2	TRBJ1-4	TRBD1	CASRGNRGISEKLFF	TGTGCCAGCAGGGGAAACAGGGGAATCAGTGAAAAACTGTTTTTT
TRBV10-3	TRBJ2-5	NA	CAISEDQRGSETQYF	TGTGCCATCAGTGAGGACCAAAGGGGATCGGAGACCCAGTACTTC
TRBV30	TRBJ1-1	NA	CAWRGPEAFF	TGTGCCTGGAGGGGGCCTGAAGCTTTCTTT
TRBV6-1	TRBJ2-7	TRBD2	CATASGTSGYEQYF	TGTGCCACCGCCTCCGGGACTAGCGGCTACGAGCAGTACTTC
TRBV19	TRBJ2-7	TRBD2	CASSIDPAGGLVREQYF	TGTGCCAGTAGTATAGATCCAGCGGGAGGACTCGTAAGGGAGCAGTACTTC
TRBV2	TRBJ2-1	NA	CASVFLNEQFF	TGTGCCAGCGTTTTCCTCAATGAGCAGTTCTTC
TRBV7-6	TRBJ1-3	TRBD1	CASSPGQGLGNTIYF	TGTGCCAGCAGCCCGGGACAGGGCCTAGGAAACACCATATATTTT
TRBV27	TRBJ1-2	NA	CASSSRTDGYTF	TGTGCCAGCAGTTCCCGGACAGATGGCTACACCTTC
TRBV11-2	TRBJ2-7	NA	CASREPGYEQYF	TGTGCCAGCAGAGAGCCCGGGTACGAGCAGTACTTC
TRBV11-2	TRBJ1-4	NA	CASSGGEKLFF	TGTGCCAGCAGTGGGGGGGAAAAACTGTTTTTT
TRBV6-1	TRBJ2-2	NA	CASSALTTGVTYTGELFF	TGTGCCAGCAGTGCCCTCACGACCGGGGTGACTTACACCGGGGAGCTGTTTTTT
TRBV6-1	TRBJ2-3	TRBD1	CASEGAGDTQYF	TGTGCCAGCGAGGGGGCGGGAGATACGCAGTATTTT
TRBV6-5	TRBJ2-2	TRBD1	CASSIDRVGTGELFF	TGTGCCAGCAGTATCGACAGGGTAGGCACCGGGGAGCTGTTTTTT
TRBV12-5	TRBJ2-1	TRBD2	CASGFGLAGENEQFF	TGTGCTAGTGGTTTTGGGCTAGCGGGAGAGAATGAGCAGTTCTTC
TRBV29-1	TRBJ2-7	TRBD1	CSVAGTGSYEQYF	TGCAGCGTTGCAGGGACAGGGTCCTACGAGCAGTACTTC
TRBV6-5	TRBJ2-7	TRBD2	CASSWSGSGSYEQYF	TGTGCCAGCAGTTGGAGCGGGAGTGGCTCCTACGAGCAGTACTTC
TRBV7-7	TRBJ2-5	TRBD2	CASSSHPGGEETQYF	TGTGCCAGCAGCTCCCATCCGGGGGGGGAAGAGACCCAGTACTTC
TRBV5-3	TRBJ2-7	TRBD1	CARSSGQGVPTGSYEQYF	TGTGCCAGAAGCTCCGGACAGGGAGTTCCTACTGGGTCCTACGAGCAGTACTTC
TRBV11-2	TRBJ1-4	NA	CASSLVASPTNEKLFF	TGTGCCAGCAGCTTAGTGGCCAGTCCAACTAATGAAAAACTGTTTTTT
TRBV2	TRBJ1-5	TRBD1	CASRDRTGGNQPQHF	TGTGCCAGCAGGGACAGGACAGGAGGCAATCAGCCCCAGCATTTT
TRBV4-3	TRBJ2-5	NA	CASSQVGTGKETQYF	TGCGCCAGCAGCCAAGTAGGTACAGGGAAAGAGACCCAGTACTTC
TRBV4-2	TRBJ2-1	NA	CASSQIARPYNEQFF	TGTGCCAGCAGCCAAATAGCGAGACCCTACAATGAGCAGTTCTTC
TRBV7-2	TRBJ2-3	TRBD2	CASSSGLLAPYTQYF	TGTGCCAGCAGCTCAGGGCTACTAGCGCCATATACGCAGTATTTT
TRBV14	TRBJ2-1	TRBD2	CASSQPFLAGGYNEQFF	TGTGCCAGCAGCCAACCGTTTCTAGCGGGAGGTTACAATGAGCAGTTCTTC
TRBV30	TRBJ2-6	TRBD1	CAWSGMGQPYSGANVLTF	TGTGCCTGGAGTGGAATGGGACAGCCCTACTCTGGGGCCAACGTCCTGACTTTC
TRBV30	TRBJ1-2	TRBD1	CAWSVTGGSYTF	TGTGCCTGGAGTGTAACAGGGGGTAGCTACACCTTC
TRBV6-6	TRBJ2-7	NA	CASSSRGHEQYF	TGTGCCAGCAGTTCCAGGGGCCACGAGCAGTACTTC
TRBV7-3	TRBJ2-7	TRBD2	CASSSWTSGDYEQYF	TGTGCCAGCAGCTCATGGACTAGCGGGGACTACGAGCAGTACTTC
TRBV28	TRBJ1-5	NA	CASRGLSNPRGNQPQHF	TGTGCCAGCAGAGGACTTTCCAATCCGAGGGGCAATCAGCCCCAGCATTTT
TRBV5-1	TRBJ2-2	NA	CASSSSGANTGELFF	TGCGCCAGCAGCTCCTCAGGGGCGAACACCGGGGAGCTGTTTTTT
TRBV27	TRBJ1-1	NA	CASSLGQSTEAFF	TGTGCCAGCAGTTTAGGACAGAGCACTGAAGCTTTCTTT